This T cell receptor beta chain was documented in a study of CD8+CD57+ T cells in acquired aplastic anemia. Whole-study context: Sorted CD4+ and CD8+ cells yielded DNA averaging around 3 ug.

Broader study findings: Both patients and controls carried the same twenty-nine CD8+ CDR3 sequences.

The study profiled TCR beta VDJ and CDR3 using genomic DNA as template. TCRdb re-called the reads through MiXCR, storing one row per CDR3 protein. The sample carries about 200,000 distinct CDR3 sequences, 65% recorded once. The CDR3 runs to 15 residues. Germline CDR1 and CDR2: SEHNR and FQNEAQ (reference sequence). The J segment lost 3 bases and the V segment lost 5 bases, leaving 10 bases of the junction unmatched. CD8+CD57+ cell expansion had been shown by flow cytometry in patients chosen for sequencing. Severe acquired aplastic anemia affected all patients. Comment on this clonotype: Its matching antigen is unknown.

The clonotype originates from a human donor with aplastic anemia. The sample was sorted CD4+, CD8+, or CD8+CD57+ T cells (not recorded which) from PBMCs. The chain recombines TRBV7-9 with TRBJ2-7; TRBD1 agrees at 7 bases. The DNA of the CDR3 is TGTGCCAGCAGCGTACAGGGGAGCCACAACTACGAGCAGTACTTC. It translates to CASSVQGSHNYEQYF. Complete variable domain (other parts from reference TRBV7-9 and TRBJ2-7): DTGVSQNPRHKITKRGQNVTFRCDPISEHNRLYWYRQTLGQGPEFLTYFQNEAQLEKSRLLSDRFSAERPKGSFSTLEIQRTEQGDSAMYLCASSVQGSHNYEQYFGPGTRLTVT.